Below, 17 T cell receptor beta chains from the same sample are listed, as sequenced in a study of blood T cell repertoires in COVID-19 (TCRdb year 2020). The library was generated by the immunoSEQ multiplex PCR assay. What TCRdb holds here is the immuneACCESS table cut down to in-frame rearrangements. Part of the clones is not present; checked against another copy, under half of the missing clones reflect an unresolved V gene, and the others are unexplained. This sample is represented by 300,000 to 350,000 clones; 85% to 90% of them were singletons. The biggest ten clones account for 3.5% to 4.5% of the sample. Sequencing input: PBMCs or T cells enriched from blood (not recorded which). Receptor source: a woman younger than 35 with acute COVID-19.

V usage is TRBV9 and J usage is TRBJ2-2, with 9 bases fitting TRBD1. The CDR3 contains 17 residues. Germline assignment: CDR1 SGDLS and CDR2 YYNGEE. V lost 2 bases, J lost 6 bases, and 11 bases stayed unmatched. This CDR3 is CASSVNPIQGAPGELFF. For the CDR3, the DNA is TGTGCCAGCAGCGTTAACCCAATACAGGGGGCTCCCGGGGAGCTGTTTTTT.

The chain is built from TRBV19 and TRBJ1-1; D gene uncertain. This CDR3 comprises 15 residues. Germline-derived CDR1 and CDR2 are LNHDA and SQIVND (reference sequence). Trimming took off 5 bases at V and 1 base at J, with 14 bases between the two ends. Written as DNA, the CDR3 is TGTGCCAGTAGTCTCAAGCTTAGTCGGAACACTGAAGCTTTCTTT. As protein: CASSLKLSRNTEAFF.

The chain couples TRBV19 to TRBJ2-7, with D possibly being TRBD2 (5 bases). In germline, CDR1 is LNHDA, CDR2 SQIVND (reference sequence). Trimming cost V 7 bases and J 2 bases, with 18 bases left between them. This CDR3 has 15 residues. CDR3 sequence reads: CASILPWRWAYEQYF. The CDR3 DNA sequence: TGTGCCAGTATCCTCCCGTGGAGGTGGGCCTACGAGCAGTACTTC.

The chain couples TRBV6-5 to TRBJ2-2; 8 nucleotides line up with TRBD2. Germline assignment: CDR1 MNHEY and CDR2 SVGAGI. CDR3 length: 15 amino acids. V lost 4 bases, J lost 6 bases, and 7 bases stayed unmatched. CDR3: CASSFSGTTSGELFF. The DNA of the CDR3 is TGTGCCAGCAGTTTTAGCGGGACAACCTCCGGGGAGCTGTTTTTT.

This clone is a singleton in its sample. Here the CDR3 reads CASSSSRASYEQYF. The CDR3 DNA sequence: TGTGCCAGCAGCTCCTCGAGGGCCTCCTACGAGCAGTACTTC. The J gene is TRBJ2-7, the V gene TRBV7-2; tentatively, D is TRBD2 (5 bases). V was pared by 4 bases and J by 0 bases, with 10 bases between. Germline V gene sequence: CDR1 SGHTA, CDR2 FQGNSA. CDR3 size: 14 residues.

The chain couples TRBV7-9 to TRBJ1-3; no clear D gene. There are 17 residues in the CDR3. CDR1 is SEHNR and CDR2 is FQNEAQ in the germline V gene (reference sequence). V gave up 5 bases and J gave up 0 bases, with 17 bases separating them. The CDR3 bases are TGTGCCAGCAGCCCTGACTTCCTAGGTCGCTCTGGAAACACCATATATTTT. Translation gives CASSPDFLGRSGNTIYF.

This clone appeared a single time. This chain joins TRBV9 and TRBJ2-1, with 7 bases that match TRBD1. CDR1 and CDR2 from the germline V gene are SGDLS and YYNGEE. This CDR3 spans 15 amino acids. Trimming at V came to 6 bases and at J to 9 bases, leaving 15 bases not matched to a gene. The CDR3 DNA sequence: TGTGCCAGCACCCAGGGGTGGAAAGGGGGCAGTGAGCAGTTCTTC. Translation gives CASTQGWKGGSEQFF.

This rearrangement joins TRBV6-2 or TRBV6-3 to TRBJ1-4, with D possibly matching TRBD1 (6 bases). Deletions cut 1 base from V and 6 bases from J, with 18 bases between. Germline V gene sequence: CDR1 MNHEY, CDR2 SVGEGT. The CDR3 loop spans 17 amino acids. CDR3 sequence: CASSYFDRSWRDEKLFF. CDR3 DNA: TGTGCCAGCAGTTACTTCGACAGGTCCTGGCGCGATGAAAAACTGTTTTTT.

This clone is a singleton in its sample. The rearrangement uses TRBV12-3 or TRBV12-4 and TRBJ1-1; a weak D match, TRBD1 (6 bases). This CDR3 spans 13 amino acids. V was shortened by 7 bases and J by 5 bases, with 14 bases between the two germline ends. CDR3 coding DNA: TGTGCCAGCACCTTTTGGGGGACAACTGAAGCTTTCTTT. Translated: CASTFWGTTEAFF.

CDR3 sequence (DNA): TGTGCCAGCAGTTTAGGGGAGGAAACTGAAGCTTTCTTT. It codes for CASSLGEETEAFF. The chain joins TRBV12-3 or TRBV12-4 to TRBJ1-1; no reliable D call. Trimming removed 1 base from V and 5 bases from J, with 8 bases in between. This CDR3 region has 13 residues.

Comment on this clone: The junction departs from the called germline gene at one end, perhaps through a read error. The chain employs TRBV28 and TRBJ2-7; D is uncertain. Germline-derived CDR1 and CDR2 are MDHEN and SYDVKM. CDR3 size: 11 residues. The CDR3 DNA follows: TGTGCCAGCAGTCCCTCCCACGAGCAGTACTTC. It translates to CASSPSHEQYF.

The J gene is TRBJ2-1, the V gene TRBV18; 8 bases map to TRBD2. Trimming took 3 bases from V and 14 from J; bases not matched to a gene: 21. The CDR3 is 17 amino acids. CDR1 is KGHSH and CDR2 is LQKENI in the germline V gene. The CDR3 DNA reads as TGTGCCAGCTCACCCCTTCAAACTAGCGGCGAGAAATCGAGGGAGTTCTTC. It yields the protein CASSPLQTSGEKSREFF.

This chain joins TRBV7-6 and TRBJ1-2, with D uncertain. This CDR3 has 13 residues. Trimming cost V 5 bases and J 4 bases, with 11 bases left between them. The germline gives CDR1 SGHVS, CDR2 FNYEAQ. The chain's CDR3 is CASSLDGSYGYTF. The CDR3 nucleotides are TGTGCCAGCAGCCTTGACGGGTCCTATGGCTACACCTTC.

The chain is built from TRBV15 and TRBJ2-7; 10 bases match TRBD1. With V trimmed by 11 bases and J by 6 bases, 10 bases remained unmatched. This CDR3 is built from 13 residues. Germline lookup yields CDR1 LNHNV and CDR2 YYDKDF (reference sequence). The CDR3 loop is CAARQGASSEQYF. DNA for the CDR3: TGTGCCGCCCGACAGGGGGCGTCGAGCGAGCAGTACTTC. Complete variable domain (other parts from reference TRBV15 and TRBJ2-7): DAMVIQNPRYQVTQFGKPVTLSCSQTLNHNVMYWYQQKSSQAPKLLFHYYDKDFNNEADTPDNFQSRRPNTSFCFLDIRSPGLGDTAMYLCAARQGASSEQYFGPGTRLTVT.

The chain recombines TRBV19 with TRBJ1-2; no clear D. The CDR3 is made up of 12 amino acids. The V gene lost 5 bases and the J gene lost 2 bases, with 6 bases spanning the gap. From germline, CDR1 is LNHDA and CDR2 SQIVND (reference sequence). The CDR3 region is CASSRRNYGYTF. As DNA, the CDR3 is TGTGCCAGTAGTCGGCGGAACTATGGCTACACCTTC.

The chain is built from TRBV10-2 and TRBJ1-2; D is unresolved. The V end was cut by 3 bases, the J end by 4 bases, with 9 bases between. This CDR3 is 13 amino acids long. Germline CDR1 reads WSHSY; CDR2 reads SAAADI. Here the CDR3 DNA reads TGCGCCAGCAGTGATCTGAGGTTCTATGGCTACACCTTC. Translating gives CASSDLRFYGYTF.

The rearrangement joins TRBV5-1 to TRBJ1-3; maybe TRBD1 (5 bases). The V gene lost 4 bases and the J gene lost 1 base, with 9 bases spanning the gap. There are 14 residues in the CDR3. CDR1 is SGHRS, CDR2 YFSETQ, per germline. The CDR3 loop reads CASSPGLSGNTIYF. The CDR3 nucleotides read TGCGCCAGCAGCCCAGGGTTGTCTGGAAACACCATATATTTT.